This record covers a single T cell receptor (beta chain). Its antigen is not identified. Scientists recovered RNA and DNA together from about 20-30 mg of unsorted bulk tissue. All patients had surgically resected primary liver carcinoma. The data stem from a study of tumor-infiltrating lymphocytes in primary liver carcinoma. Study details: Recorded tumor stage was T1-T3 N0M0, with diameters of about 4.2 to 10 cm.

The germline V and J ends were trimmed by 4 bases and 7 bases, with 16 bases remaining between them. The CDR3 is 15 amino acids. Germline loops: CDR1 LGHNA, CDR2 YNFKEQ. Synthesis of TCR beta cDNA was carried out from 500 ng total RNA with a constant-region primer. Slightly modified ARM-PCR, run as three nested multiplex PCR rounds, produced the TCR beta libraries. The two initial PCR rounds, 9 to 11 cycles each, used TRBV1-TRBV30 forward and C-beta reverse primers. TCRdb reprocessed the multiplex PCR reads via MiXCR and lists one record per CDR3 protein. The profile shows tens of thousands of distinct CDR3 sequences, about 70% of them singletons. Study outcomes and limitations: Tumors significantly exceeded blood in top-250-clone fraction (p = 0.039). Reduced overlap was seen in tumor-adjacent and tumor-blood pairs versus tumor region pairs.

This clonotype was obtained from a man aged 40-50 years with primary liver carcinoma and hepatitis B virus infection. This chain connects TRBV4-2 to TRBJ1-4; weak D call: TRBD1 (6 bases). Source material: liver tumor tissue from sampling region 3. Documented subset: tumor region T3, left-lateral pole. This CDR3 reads CASSLDQGFSEKLFF. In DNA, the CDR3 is TGTGCCAGCAGCCTAGACCAGGGGTTCAGTGAAAAACTGTTTTTT.